The source of this T cell receptor (beta chain) is a study of cytomegalovirus exposure and HLA in healthy donors. General study results and limits: Earlier analysis looked at TCR beta V segments, and most were productive about 90% or about 30% of the time. Later genetic work tied a missense DCLRE1C variant to beta-chain V and J trimming. TCR beta sequences reportedly predicted most subjects' HLA-A and HLA-B alleles accurately.

Unrecorded immune exposure was likely among donors, who were nominally healthy when sampled. Trimming at V came to 0 bases and at J to 7 bases, leaving 10 bases not matched to a gene. Germline CDR1 reads ENHRY; CDR2 reads SYGVKD. The CDR3 extends over 17 amino acids. Comment on this clone: Its antigen is still unknown.

Primers: 60 Vbeta forward and 13 Jbeta reverse. Repertoires were generated with immunoSEQ multiplex PCR, while TCRdb's copy carries only in-frame clones and drops some. This sample has over 250,000 clones, with around 66% found just once. Specimen: PBMCs. The origin of this receptor is a female donor in good health and CMV-seronegative. The rearrangement uses TRBV10-3 and TRBJ2-1; 9 nucleotides align to TRBD2. The CDR3: CAISESTRGRAGNEQFF. CDR3 nucleotides: TGTGCCATCAGTGAGTCGACTCGCGGGAGGGCCGGGAATGAGCAGTTCTTC.